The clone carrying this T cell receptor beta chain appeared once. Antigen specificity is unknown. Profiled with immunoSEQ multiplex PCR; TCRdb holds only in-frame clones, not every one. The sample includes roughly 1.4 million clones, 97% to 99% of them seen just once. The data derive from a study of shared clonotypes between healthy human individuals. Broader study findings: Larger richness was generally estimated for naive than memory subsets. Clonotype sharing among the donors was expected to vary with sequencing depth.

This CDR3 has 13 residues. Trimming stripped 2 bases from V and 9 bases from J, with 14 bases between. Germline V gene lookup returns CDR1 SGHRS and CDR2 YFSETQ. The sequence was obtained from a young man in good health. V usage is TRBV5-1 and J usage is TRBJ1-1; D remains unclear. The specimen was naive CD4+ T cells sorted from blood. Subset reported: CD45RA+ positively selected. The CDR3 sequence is CASSLKTGVQAFF. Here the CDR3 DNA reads TGCGCCAGCAGCTTAAAAACCGGGGTCCAAGCTTTCTTT.